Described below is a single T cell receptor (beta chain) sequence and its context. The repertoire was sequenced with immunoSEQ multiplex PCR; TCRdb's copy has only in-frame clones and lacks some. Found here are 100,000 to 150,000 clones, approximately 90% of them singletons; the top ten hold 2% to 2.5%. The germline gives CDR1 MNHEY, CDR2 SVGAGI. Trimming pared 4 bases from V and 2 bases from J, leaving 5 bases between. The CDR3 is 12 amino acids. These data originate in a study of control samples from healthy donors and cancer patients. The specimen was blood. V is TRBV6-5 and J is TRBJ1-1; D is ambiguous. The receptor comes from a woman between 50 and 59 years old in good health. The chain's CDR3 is CASSSKNTEAFF. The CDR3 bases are TGTGCCAGCAGTTCGAAAAACACTGAAGCTTTCTTT.